Each of the 11 T cell receptor beta chains below was sequenced from the same sample in a study of regulatory T cells in long-lasting Graves disease. Arm-PCR of CDR3 regions and iRepertoire HTBI primers were the basis on which TCR beta libraries were built. In TCRdb, the multiplex PCR reads were re-called with MiXCR into one record per CDR3 protein. Among more than 450,000 distinct CDR3 sequences listed, roughly 16% were seen once. As for time point: newly diagnosed GD, antithyroid drugs for less than 3 months. Making the TCR library involved RNA that had been extracted from PBMCs. This sample also belongs to another study, concerning T cells in Graves' hyperthyroidism and ophthalmopathy.

Sample: peripheral blood mononuclear cells (PBMCs), taken at new diagnosis, from a patient treated with antithyroid drugs. All receptors derive from a man aged 35-49 years with Graves disease.

In its sample, this clonotype was seen a few times. A read error likely explains this, since a far larger clone differs by one base. The genes are TRBV6-2 or TRBV6-3 and TRBJ2-4, with 10 bases identical to TRBD2. The CDR3 contains 16 residues. Germline lookup yields CDR1 MNHEY and CDR2 SVGEGT. The trim removed 5 bases at V and 13 bases at J, leaving 17 bases unmatched. The CDR3 nucleotides are TGTGCCAGCAGTGAAGCGGGGGGGGATGCCGGCGATGAGCAGTACTTC. The encoded protein is CASSEAGGDAGDEQYF.

This clonotype was counted many times. This chain joins TRBV7-2 and TRBJ2-4; D might be TRBD2 (5 bases). With 0 bases removed from V and 1 base from J, the gap between germline ends came to 7 bases. Germline V CDR1 and CDR2: SGHTA, FQGNSA. There are 15 residues in the CDR3. The CDR3 sequence: CASSLAPGAKNIQYF. CDR3 bases: TGTGCCAGCAGCTTAGCTCCGGGGGCCAAAAACATTCAGTACTTC.

This clonotype has ten or more counts. The chain couples TRBV2 to TRBJ1-5; a possible D gene is TRBD1 (5 bases). The CDR3 totals 13 residues. The V gene lost 6 bases and the J gene lost 2 bases, with 8 bases spanning the gap. Per the germline V gene, CDR1 is SNHLY and CDR2 is FYNNEI. CDR3 region: CASSRDGNQPQHF. The CDR3, as DNA: TGTGCCAGCAGCCGGGACGGCAATCAGCCCCAGCATTTT.

This clonotype was observed a few times. The chain is built from TRBV9 and TRBJ2-2; 14 bases line up with TRBD2. The CDR3 loop spans 19 amino acids. The germline V gene encodes CDR1 SGDLS and CDR2 YYNGEE. The trim removed 4 bases at V and 2 bases at J, leaving 10 bases unmatched. This chain's CDR3 is CASSHGTSGRSGNTGELFF. The CDR3 nucleotides read TGTGCCAGCAGCCACGGGACTAGCGGGAGATCCGGTAACACCGGGGAGCTGTTTTTT.

This clonotype appeared many times. The chain has TRBV3-1 and TRBJ2-7; possibly TRBD2 for D (5 bases). The CDR3 has 17 residues. Trimming pared 0 bases from V and 1 base from J, leaving 16 bases between. Germline loops: CDR1 LGHDT, CDR2 YNNKEL (reference sequence). CDR3 residues: CASSQDSSQRSSYEQYF. For the CDR3, the DNA is TGTGCCAGCAGCCAAGATTCAAGCCAGCGGAGTTCCTACGAGCAGTACTTC.

In its sample, this clonotype was seen many times. The V call is TRBV18, the J call TRBJ1-5; no reliable D call. The V gene's germline CDR1 is KGHSH and CDR2 LQKENI. V lost 2 bases to trimming and J lost 1 base, with 6 bases between them. This CDR3 comprises 14 residues. CDR3 bases: TGTGCCAGCTCACCAGGCAGGAGCAATCAGCCCCAGCATTTT. It codes for CASSPGRSNQPQHF.

This clonotype was observed at least ten times. The chain links TRBV7-9 to TRBJ2-1; no clear D. CDR1 and CDR2 (germline): SEHNR, FQNEAQ (reference sequence). V was shortened by 1 base and J by 7 bases, with 11 bases between the two germline ends. CDR3 length: 14 amino acids. CDR3 DNA sequence: TGTGCCAGCAGCTTAGGGTCAGAAGGTAATGAGCAGTTCTTC. Its protein product is CASSLGSEGNEQFF. The whole variable domain, remainder taken from reference TRBV7-9 and TRBJ2-1, is DTGVSQNPRHKITKRGQNVTFRCDPISEHNRLYWYRQTLGQGPEFLTYFQNEAQLEKSRLLSDRFSAERPKGSFSTLEIQRTEQGDSAMYLCASSLGSEGNEQFFGPGTRLTVL.

This clonotype was counted between two and nine times. This rearrangement joins TRBV3-1 to TRBJ2-7, with 8 positions matching TRBD1. The CDR3 has 14 residues. Germline V CDR1 and CDR2: LGHDT, YNNKEL (reference sequence). Trimming cost V 2 bases and J 4 bases; bases outside gene matches: 4. This CDR3 is CASSQSRTGYEQYF. For the CDR3, the DNA is TGTGCCAGCAGCCAATCCCGGACAGGGTACGAGCAGTACTTC.

This clonotype was seen repeatedly, ten times or more. This chain links TRBV6-1 with TRBJ1-5; maybe TRBD1 (6 bases). Germline CDR1 MNHNS, CDR2 SASEGT. V lost 6 bases, J lost 0 bases, and 18 bases lay in between. The CDR3 extends over 17 amino acids. CDR3 in amino acids: CASSSPLGGRSNQPQHF. CDR3 coding DNA: TGTGCCAGCAGCTCACCACTGGGGGGGCGTAGCAATCAGCCCCAGCATTTT.

This clonotype was picked up a small number of times. The chain uses TRBV4-1 and TRBJ2-5, with 10 bases identical to TRBD1. Trimming cost V 6 bases and J 3 bases; bases outside gene matches: 10. This CDR3 has 16 amino acids. Germline loops: CDR1 MGHRA, CDR2 YSYEKL. The CDR3 nucleotides are TGCGCCAGCAGAACTCGACAGGGGGCATGGAAAGAGACCCAGTACTTC. It encodes CASRTRQGAWKETQYF.

This clonotype was recorded a few times. V gene TRBV2 combines with J gene TRBJ1-3, with TRBD1 matching 12 bases. Germline values: CDR1 SNHLY, CDR2 FYNNEI. Unmatched junction bases numbered 7, after V lost 10 bases and J lost 3 bases. The CDR3 consists of 15 residues. The CDR3 is CAIPGQGALGNTIYF. CDR3 DNA sequence: TGTGCCATTCCGGGACAGGGGGCGCTTGGAAACACCATATATTTT.